Reported below is one T cell receptor (beta chain). CDR1 and CDR2 from the germline V gene are SEHNR and FQNEAQ (reference sequence). Trimming took off 5 bases at V and 6 bases at J, with 19 bases between the two ends. This CDR3 spans 15 amino acids. This entry belongs to a study of blood T cell repertoires in COVID-19. The wider study: Spain, Italy and the United States supplied samples that represented acute and convalescent COVID-19. Nucleic acid was either cDNA or gDNA, and it came from T cells, B-cell-depleted T cells, or PBMCs.

Enrollees, about 18 to 89 years old, lived in about two dozen US areas. Assignments of participants to cohorts depended upon their own reported clinical history. The repertoire was sequenced with immunoSEQ multiplex PCR; TCRdb's copy has only in-frame clones and lacks some. The repertoire holds under 200,000 clones, with about 80% as singletons. This clonotype was obtained from a woman aged 55 to 70 with acute COVID-19. The specimen sequenced was PBMCs or T cells enriched from blood (not recorded which). The genes are TRBV7-9 and TRBJ1-2, with TRBD1 as a possible D gene (6 bases). CDR3 sequence reads: CASSLGTQQDHGYTF. CDR3 DNA: TGTGCCAGCAGCCTCGGGACACAACAAGACCATGGCTACACCTTC.